These 25 T cell receptor beta chains were all obtained from the same sample, sequenced in a study of OX40 agonist ivuxolimab in advanced cancers. Using immunoSEQ multiplex PCR, the repertoire was profiled, and TCRdb retains in-frame clones only, with some absent. The sample comprises 65,000 or so clones, about four fifths of which are singletons, and roughly 2% rests with the top ten. The sequencing used CD4+ or CD8+ T cells sorted from blood, collected in a trial of the OX40 agonist ivuxolimab. These receptors originate from an adult with an advanced solid tumor such as melanoma, head and neck, liver or kidney cancer.

V is TRBV9 and J is TRBJ2-3; a possible D gene is TRBD1 (5 bases). Germline assignment: CDR1 SGDLS and CDR2 YYNGEE. The CDR3 loop spans 15 amino acids. The V end was cut by 4 bases, the J end by 0 bases, with 12 bases between. The CDR3 nucleotides read TGTGCCAGCAGCCTAGGGGCGGCGAGCACAGATACGCAGTATTTT. This sequence encodes CASSLGAASTDTQYF.

This clone was seen a few times. The chain joins TRBV4-3 to TRBJ2-7; D not certain. V gave up 6 bases and J gave up 7 bases, with 16 bases separating them. The germline CDR1 and CDR2 sequences are LGHNA and YSLEER. CDR3 length: 13 amino acids. The CDR3 DNA sequence: TGCGCCAGCAGTGAGGCTCTTGCTCGAGAGCAGTACTTC. This translates into CASSEALAREQYF.

This chain joins TRBV6-5 and TRBJ2-7; 8 bases agree with TRBD1. The CDR3 contains 15 residues. The V gene end was trimmed by 6 bases and the J gene end by 7 bases; junction bases not matched to a gene: 14. CDR1 is MNHEY and CDR2 is SVGAGI in the germline V gene. The CDR3 is CASRARGPSRLEQYF. The CDR3 nucleotides read TGTGCCAGCAGGGCCAGGGGGCCCTCCCGCCTTGAGCAGTACTTC.

The V gene is TRBV28, the J gene TRBJ2-3, with 11 bases lining up with TRBD2. Germline CDR1 is MDHEN and CDR2 is SYDVKM. CDR3 size: 15 residues. V dropped 7 bases and J dropped 4; count of bases not matched to a gene: 7. The CDR3 DNA is TGTGCCAGCAAAACCGGACTAGCGGGTTCAGATACGCAGTATTTT. It is translated as CASKTGLAGSDTQYF.

The chain is built from TRBV19 and TRBJ1-5; D perhaps matches TRBD1 (5 bases). CDR1 is LNHDA, CDR2 SQIVND, per germline (reference sequence). The CDR3 has 18 amino acids. V was trimmed by 8 bases and J by 2 bases, leaving 25 bases between them. The CDR3 nucleotides read TGTGCCAGTGCTGTCGGGGAGGTTGAAGGGACCGGCAATCAGCCCCAGCATTTT. It translates to CASAVGEVEGTGNQPQHF.

This clone was counted once. The chain combines TRBV2 with TRBJ2-3; D is undetermined. Germline lookup yields CDR1 SNHLY and CDR2 FYNNEI. V lost 4 bases to trimming and J lost 1 base, with 12 bases between them. The CDR3 runs to 15 residues. The CDR3 DNA is TGTGCCAGCAGTGGCCACCGGAGCGGCACAGATACGCAGTATTTT. Its protein is CASSGHRSGTDTQYF.

The chain employs TRBV7-2 and TRBJ2-5; no clear D gene. Per germline, CDR1 SGHTA and CDR2 FQGNSA. This CDR3 region has 14 residues. The V end was cut by 1 base, the J end by 4 bases, with 10 bases between. The CDR3 is CASSLETGGETQYF. CDR3 nucleotide sequence: TGTGCCAGCAGCTTAGAGACGGGTGGAGAGACCCAGTACTTC.

In DNA form, the CDR3 reads TGTGCCAGCAGCCCCCCTCCGGGGAGGGTCTTCCCTAACTATGGCTACACCTTC. This codes for CASSPPPGRVFPNYGYTF. The chain links TRBV9 to TRBJ1-2; D gene uncertain. V was pared by 4 bases and J by 0 bases, with 22 bases between. The CDR3 contains 18 residues. The germline V gene encodes CDR1 SGDLS and CDR2 YYNGEE.

The chain carries TRBV6-6 and TRBJ2-3; TRBD2 matches at 12 bases. The junction had 5 bases not matched to a gene; V was cut back by 5 bases and J by 2 bases. Germline loops: CDR1 MNHNY, CDR2 SVGAGI (reference sequence). The CDR3 length is 16 residues. The CDR3 DNA follows: TGTGCCAGCAGTAAGCGGACTAGCGGGACCACAGATACGCAGTATTTT. Protein sequence: CASSKRTSGTTDTQYF.

The chain is built from TRBV11-2 and TRBJ1-6; D is undetermined. The V gene's germline CDR1 is SGHAT and CDR2 FQNNGV. This CDR3 comprises 15 residues. V was trimmed by 5 bases and J by 3 bases, leaving 11 bases between them. The CDR3 DNA reads as TGTGCCAGCAGCGCGATGGGAGGCTATAATTCACCCCTCCACTTT. Translated: CASSAMGGYNSPLHF.

CDR3 region: CSVTTYEQYF. CDR3 coding DNA: TGCAGCGTTACGACCTACGAGCAGTACTTC. The chain has TRBV29-1 and TRBJ2-7; no reliable D call. Germline V gives CDR1 SQVTM, CDR2 ANQGSEA. V was pared by 5 bases and J by 2 bases, with 4 bases between. The CDR3 runs 10 residues.

This clone was observed a handful of times. The chain uses TRBV7-2 and TRBJ1-2, with D unclear. Looked up from germline, CDR1 is SGHTA and CDR2 is FQGNSA. CDR3 size: 13 residues. V lost 3 bases, J lost 1 base, and 6 bases lay in between. The chain's CDR3 is CASSFAVNYGYTF. As DNA, the CDR3 is TGTGCCAGCAGCTTCGCAGTTAACTATGGCTACACCTTC.

CDR3 coding DNA: TGTGCCAGCAGCCGGGACAGCAATCAGCCCCAGCATTTT. Translating gives CASSRDSNQPQHF. The rearrangement links TRBV28 to TRBJ1-5; tentative D call: TRBD1 (5 bases). Per germline, CDR1 MDHEN and CDR2 SYDVKM. Trimming took 6 bases from V and 1 from J, leaving 7 bases between them. This CDR3 region has 13 residues. The full variable domain, with the rest looked up from reference TRBV28 and TRBJ1-5, is DVKVTQSSRYLVKRTGEKVFLECVQDMDHENMFWYRQDPGLGLRLIYFSYDVKMKEKGDIPEGYSVSREKKERFSLILESASTNQTSMYLCASSRDSNQPQHFGDGTRLSIL.

The chain combines TRBV30 with TRBJ2-7, with 10 bases identical to TRBD1. The CDR3 has 15 amino acids. The V gene end was trimmed by 4 bases and the J gene end by 6 bases; junction bases not matched to a gene: 12. Per germline, CDR1 GTSNPN and CDR2 SVGIG (reference sequence). CDR3 protein: CAWTYPATGGREQYF. As DNA, the CDR3 is TGTGCCTGGACCTACCCCGCGACAGGGGGCCGCGAGCAGTACTTC.

The chain couples TRBV9 to TRBJ2-2; D gene ambiguous. Deletions cut 0 bases from V and 7 bases from J, with 16 bases between. CDR3 length equals 16 residues. Germline V gene lookup returns CDR1 SGDLS and CDR2 YYNGEE. CDR3 in amino acids: CASSVVPPIWVGELFF. In DNA form, the CDR3 reads TGTGCCAGCAGCGTAGTCCCCCCTATATGGGTCGGGGAGCTGTTTTTT.

The chain employs TRBV6-6 and TRBJ1-6; no clear D gene. Germline loops: CDR1 MNHNY, CDR2 SVGAGI (reference sequence). The V end was cut by 7 bases, the J end by 13 bases, with 20 bases between. CDR3 length: 14 residues. CDR3 DNA sequence: TGTGCCAGCAACCACCTGGCAGGAGCACTCCCCCTCCACTTT. Encoded protein: CASNHLAGALPLHF.

The rearrangement joins TRBV28 to TRBJ2-7; TRBD1 matches 7 bases. Germline V gene data show CDR1 as MDHEN and CDR2 as SYDVKM. The junction had 5 bases not matched to a gene; V was cut back by 7 bases and J by 5 bases. There are 12 residues in the CDR3. CDR3 in DNA: TGTGCCAGCATCGCCACAGGGGACGAGCAGTACTTC. Encoded protein: CASIATGDEQYF.

The V and J genes are TRBV6-5 and TRBJ2-5; 9 bases are a match to TRBD2. The CDR3 contains 16 residues. The germline CDR1 and CDR2 sequences are MNHEY and SVGAGI. J lost 4 bases, V lost 4 bases, and 10 bases had no gene match. CDR3 protein: CASSSDSGGGAETQYF. The DNA of the CDR3 is TGTGCCAGCAGTTCCGATAGCGGGGGTGGCGCAGAGACCCAGTACTTC.

This sequence joins TRBV14 and TRBJ2-2; D remains unclear. Germline CDR1 is SGHDN and CDR2 is FVKESK. V lost 4 bases to trimming and J lost 6 bases, with 15 bases between them. CDR3 length: 15 amino acids. In nucleotides, the CDR3 is TGTGCCAGCAGCCCAATCGGATCGAGGTCCGGGGAGCTGTTTTTT. Protein sequence: CASSPIGSRSGELFF.

This rearrangement joins TRBV5-4 to TRBJ1-6, with 9 bases lining up with TRBD1. The J segment lost 0 bases and the V segment lost 6 bases, leaving 7 bases of the junction unmatched. The CDR3 loop spans 17 amino acids. Germline CDR1 and CDR2: SGHNT and YYREEE (reference sequence). CDR3: CASTTDRGSSYNSPLHF. The CDR3 DNA follows: TGTGCCAGCACCACCGACAGGGGGAGCTCCTATAATTCACCCCTCCACTTT.

This sequence joins TRBV5-1 and TRBJ2-1, with 13 bases fitting TRBD2. V was pared by 9 bases and J by 11 bases, with 8 bases of the junction left unmatched. CDR3 length equals 13 residues. Germline CDR1 is SGHRS and CDR2 is YFSETQ. DNA of the CDR3: TGCGCCACCATGACTAGCGGGGGGTCTCAGCAGTTCTTC. It is translated as CATMTSGGSQQFF.

This chain connects TRBV11-3 to TRBJ2-5; no firm D call. Germline V gives CDR1 SGHNT, CDR2 YENEEA. This CDR3 has 15 residues. V was clipped by 1 base and J by 1 base, with 10 bases between them. DNA of the CDR3: TGTGCCAGCAGCTTAGGGGGAACCCTCCAAGAGACCCAGTACTTC. Its protein is CASSLGGTLQETQYF.

This chain links TRBV11-3 with TRBJ1-3, with D perhaps TRBD1 (6 bases). From germline, CDR1 is SGHNT and CDR2 YENEEA. V lost 5 bases and J lost 4, with 12 bases in between. This CDR3 is built from 14 residues. CDR3 loop: CASSQTGRGNTIYF. CDR3 coding DNA: TGTGCCAGCAGCCAGACAGGACGAGGAAACACCATATATTTT.

The chain combines TRBV4-1 with TRBJ1-3; 7 bases are a match to TRBD1. Per the germline V gene, CDR1 is MGHRA and CDR2 is YSYEKL. The CDR3 contains 17 residues. The V segment lost 3 bases and the J segment 1 base; nucleotides outside the gene matches: 9. The CDR3 reads CASSHDTGDGSGNTIYF. The DNA for the CDR3 is TGCGCCAGCAGCCATGACACAGGGGATGGATCTGGAAACACCATATATTTT.

V and J are TRBV7-3 and TRBJ2-5; the D gene is possibly TRBD1 (5 bases). The DNA end is a closer match to TRBJ2-7, so the J assignment may be wrong. This CDR3 contains 15 residues. The V gene's germline CDR1 is SGHTA and CDR2 FQGTGA. The CDR3 nucleotides are TGTGCCAGCAGCCCTGGCCCAGGGAACTCCTACGAGCAGTACTTC. Translated: CASSPGPGNSYEQYF.